The 3 T cell receptor beta chains presented below share a single source sample, sequenced in a study of cytomegalovirus exposure and HLA in healthy donors. Both 60 Vbeta primers and 13 Jbeta primers went into the PCR. Using immunoSEQ multiplex PCR, the repertoire was profiled, and TCRdb retains in-frame clones only, with some absent. The sample has 150,000 to 200,000 clones, over 70% seen once. The sequenced sample was PBMCs. These receptors were taken from a woman aged 18-29 years in good health and CMV-seronegative.

The chain uses TRBV19 and TRBJ1-5; D is unclear. V lost 9 bases to trimming and J lost 5 bases, with 14 bases between them. The CDR3 loop spans 13 amino acids. CDR1 and CDR2 (germline): LNHDA, SQIVND (reference sequence). The CDR3 protein is CASLGRWDQPQHF. The DNA of the CDR3 is TGTGCCAGCCTAGGGAGGTGGGATCAGCCCCAGCATTTT.

For the CDR3, the DNA is TGTGCCTGGAGTGTATCGGCGGCCATCGCAGATACGCAGTATTTT. It codes for CAWSVSAAIADTQYF. The V gene is TRBV30, the J gene TRBJ2-3, with D unresolved. CDR1 GTSNPN and CDR2 SVGIG come from the germline V gene (reference sequence). The CDR3 runs to 15 residues. Trimming took 0 bases from V and 4 from J, leaving 14 bases between them. Drawing the rest from reference TRBV30 and TRBJ2-3, the complete variable domain is SQTIHQWPATLVQPVGSPLSLECTVEGTSNPNLYWYRQAAGRGLQLLFYSVGIGQISSEVPQNLSASRPQDRQFILSSKKLLLSDSGFYLCAWSVSAAIADTQYFGPGTRLTVL.

V gene TRBV19 combines with J gene TRBJ2-3, with D uncertain. This CDR3 comprises 14 residues. Germline V gene lookup returns CDR1 LNHDA and CDR2 SQIVND (reference sequence). V was pared by 5 bases and J by 2 bases, with 11 bases between. CDR3 in DNA: TGTGCCAGTAGTGTGACTTACTACACAGATACGCAGTATTTT. Protein sequence: CASSVTYYTDTQYF.